Sequencing of this T cell receptor beta chain was carried out in a study of CD8 T cells in ankylosing spondylitis (dated by TCRdb to about 2017). In terms of the full investigation: To find TCR variants linked to disease, the study profiled T cell receptor beta repertoires in ankylosing spondylitis patients and healthy donors. In total, the full study cohort was made up of about 110 healthy donors and 25 or so ankylosing spondylitis patients. Peripheral blood was sampled, and synovial fluid was also collected from ankylosing spondylitis patients.

TCRdb names Illumina HiSeq 2500 as the instrument used. TCR beta libraries were prepared by quantitative 5'-RACE with molecular barcodes. In the paper's pipeline: A new computational method, built on a probabilistic model of VDJ rearrangement, was used to identify disease-linked TCR variants. TCRdb took the public reads, trimmed them with fastp at Q25, ran MiXCR for clone calling and kept in-frame beta chains. CDR3 protein sequences are deduplicated, and each keeps its most common genes and DNA. The V and J calls, along with clone size, are taken from TCRdb and not from the paper's own processing. The sample profile shows hundreds of thousands of distinct CDR3 sequences; about 11% of them were found once. The ten most abundant clones make up 0.51% of the sample. From the cysteine up to the phenylalanine, the CDR3 has a length of 15 residues. The entry retains the CDR3 DNA only, 45 bases that are in frame from base 1. V is reduced by 8 bases and J by 1 base, leaving a spacing of 17 bases between them. Sequences MNHEY (CDR1) and SVGAGI (CDR2) are obtained from the germline V gene.

Results and caveats for the whole study, not just this receptor: The disease-linked clones were reported to be significantly enriched in matched synovial fluid samples from ankylosing spondylitis patients. Some of the motif variants had been reported before in the synovial fluid and blood of reactive arthritis patients, a finding that suggests common disease-initiation mechanisms. A TCR beta motif of seven or eight highly homologous amino acid variants appeared characteristic of blood from ankylosing spondylitis patients. In peripheral blood, the disease-linked clones were found at relatively low frequencies and had a CD8+ phenotype.

This clonotype was counted a few times. Its antigen specificity is not known. Per-base quality was not reported, and no clone a single base away is much larger than it. The receptor comes from a male donor with ankylosing spondylitis. The source material was blood, either unsorted or a sorted T cell fraction (not recorded which). Rearrangement joined TRBV6-5 to TRBJ1-2; 6 matching bases give a weak D call of TRBD1. The DNA sequence is TGTGCCAGCGTTACGGCGGCAGGGGATAACTATGGCTACACCTTC. This translates into CASVTAAGDNYGYTF.